These T cell receptor beta chains were read from a single sample in a study of cytomegalovirus exposure and HLA in healthy donors. The protocol was immunoSEQ multiplex PCR, while the TCRdb copy is restricted to in-frame clones and leaves out a portion. This table holds about 260,000 clones, about 92% found once. Sequencing was carried out using PBMCs. These receptors were collected from a woman aged 30 to 39 in good health and CMV-seronegative. The CDR3 runs from the conserved cysteine through the conserved F or W. The D gene is left open where the match is weak. A row's size may be missing; if present it is once, few, many or a size class.

abundance: -; v_gene: TRBV29-1; d_gene: TRBD2; j_gene: TRBJ2-2; CDR3aa: CSVSRGEGRTGELFF; CDR3nt: TGCAGCGTTAGTCGCGGGGAGGGCCGCACCGGGGAGCTGTTTTTT
abundance: few; v_gene: TRBV19; d_gene: TRBD2; j_gene: TRBJ2-1; CDR3aa: CASSITASGFGEQFF; CDR3nt: TGTGCCAGTAGTATAACGGCTAGCGGTTTCGGTGAGCAGTTCTTC
abundance: -; v_gene: TRBV18; d_gene: -; j_gene: TRBJ1-1; CDR3aa: CASSPDRVLTTAEAFF; CDR3nt: TGTGCCAGCTCACCCGATAGGGTACTTACGACCGCTGAAGCTTTCTTT
abundance: -; v_gene: TRBV18; d_gene: TRBD2; j_gene: TRBJ2-1; CDR3aa: CASSSELAGWDYNEQFF; CDR3nt: TGTGCCAGCTCATCCGAACTAGCGGGGTGGGACTACAATGAGCAGTTCTTC
abundance: -; v_gene: TRBV5-4; d_gene: -; j_gene: TRBJ2-5; CDR3aa: CASSLAGETQYF; CDR3nt: TGTGCCAGCAGCTTAGCGGGAGAGACCCAGTACTTC
abundance: -; v_gene: TRBV5-4; d_gene: -; j_gene: TRBJ2-5; CDR3aa: CASSLYPATGQETQYF; CDR3nt: TGTGCCAGCAGCTTGTATCCCGCGACAGGACAAGAGACCCAGTACTTC
abundance: -; v_gene: TRBV6-4; d_gene: TRBD1; j_gene: TRBJ2-4; CDR3aa: CASSDLLGQNLAKNIQYF; CDR3nt: TGTGCCAGCAGTGACTTATTGGGACAGAACCTAGCCAAAAACATTCAGTACTTC
abundance: -; v_gene: TRBV11-3; d_gene: TRBD2; j_gene: TRBJ2-5; CDR3aa: CASSLVLASGTQETQYF; CDR3nt: TGTGCCAGCAGCTTAGTTTTGGCTAGCGGGACCCAAGAGACCCAGTACTTC
abundance: -; v_gene: TRBV28; d_gene: TRBD2; j_gene: TRBJ2-2; CDR3aa: CASSTHGLAGEYGELFF; CDR3nt: TGTGCCAGCAGTACTCACGGACTAGCGGGAGAATATGGGGAGCTGTTTTTT
abundance: -; v_gene: TRBV5-1; d_gene: TRBD1; j_gene: TRBJ1-5; CDR3aa: CASSLTGGNQPQHF; CDR3nt: TGCGCCAGCAGCTTGACAGGGGGCAATCAGCCCCAGCATTTT
abundance: -; v_gene: TRBV7-2; d_gene: TRBD2; j_gene: TRBJ2-5; CDR3aa: CASSPPLAGGRETQYF; CDR3nt: TGTGCCAGCAGCCCACCACTAGCGGGAGGGCGAGAGACCCAGTACTTC
abundance: -; v_gene: TRBV2; d_gene: -; j_gene: TRBJ1-1; CDR3aa: CASSRTANTEAFF; CDR3nt: TGTGCCAGCAGTCGGACAGCGAACACTGAAGCTTTCTTT
abundance: -; v_gene: TRBV2; d_gene: -; j_gene: TRBJ2-2; CDR3aa: CASSWGPGTGELFF; CDR3nt: TGTGCCAGCAGTTGGGGGCCGGGCACCGGGGAGCTGTTTTTT
abundance: -; v_gene: TRBV30; d_gene: -; j_gene: TRBJ2-1; CDR3aa: CAWSGFVGSSYNEQFF; CDR3nt: TGTGCCTGGAGTGGTTTTGTGGGATCTTCCTACAATGAGCAGTTCTTC
abundance: -; v_gene: TRBV11-2; d_gene: TRBD2; j_gene: TRBJ2-7; CDR3aa: CASSRLAGAPAYEQYF; CDR3nt: TGTGCCAGCAGTCGACTAGCGGGAGCGCCCGCCTACGAGCAGTACTTC
abundance: -; v_gene: TRBV2; d_gene: -; j_gene: TRBJ2-7; CDR3aa: CASSELGQGLTYEQYF; CDR3nt: TGTGCCAGCAGTGAATTGGGCCAGGGCCTAACCTACGAGCAGTACTTC
abundance: few; v_gene: TRBV7-2; d_gene: TRBD2; j_gene: TRBJ2-3; CDR3aa: CASSSGLAGYTDTQYF; CDR3nt: TGTGCCAGCAGCTCAGGTCTAGCGGGGTACACAGATACGCAGTATTTT
abundance: -; v_gene: TRBV29-1; d_gene: -; j_gene: TRBJ2-5; CDR3aa: CSVEERQGQETQYF; CDR3nt: TGCAGCGTTGAAGAGCGGCAGGGACAAGAGACCCAGTACTTC
abundance: -; v_gene: TRBV5-6; d_gene: TRBD1; j_gene: TRBJ1-4; CDR3aa: CASSLGTGNEKLFF; CDR3nt: TGTGCCAGCAGCTTGGGGACAGGAAATGAAAAACTGTTTTTT
abundance: -; v_gene: TRBV6-1; d_gene: TRBD2; j_gene: TRBJ2-5; CDR3aa: CASKGGGRAGETQYF; CDR3nt: TGTGCCAGCAAAGGAGGCGGGAGGGCCGGGGAGACCCAGTACTTC